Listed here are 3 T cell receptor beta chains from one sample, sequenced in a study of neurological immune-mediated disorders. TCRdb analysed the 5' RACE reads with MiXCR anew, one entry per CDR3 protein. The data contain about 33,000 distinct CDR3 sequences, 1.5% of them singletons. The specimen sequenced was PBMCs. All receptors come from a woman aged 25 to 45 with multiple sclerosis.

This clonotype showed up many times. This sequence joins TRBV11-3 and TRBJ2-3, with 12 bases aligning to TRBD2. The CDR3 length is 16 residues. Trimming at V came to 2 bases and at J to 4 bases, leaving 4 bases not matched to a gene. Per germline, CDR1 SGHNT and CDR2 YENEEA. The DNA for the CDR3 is TGTGCCAGCAGCTTATCCGGACTAGCGGGGTCAGATACGCAGTATTTT. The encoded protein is CASSLSGLAGSDTQYF.

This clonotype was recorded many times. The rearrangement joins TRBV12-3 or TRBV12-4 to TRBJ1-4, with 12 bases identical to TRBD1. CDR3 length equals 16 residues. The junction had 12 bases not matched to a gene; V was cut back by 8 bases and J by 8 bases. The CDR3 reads CASFSGTGGGGEKLFF. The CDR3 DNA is TGTGCCAGCTTCTCCGGGACAGGGGGCGGTGGAGAAAAACTGTTTTTT.

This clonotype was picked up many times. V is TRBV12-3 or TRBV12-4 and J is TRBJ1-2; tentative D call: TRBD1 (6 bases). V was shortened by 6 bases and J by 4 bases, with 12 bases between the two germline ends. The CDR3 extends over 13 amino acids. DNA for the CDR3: TGTGCCAGCAGCCTCGGGACAACCTATGGCTACACCTTC. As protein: CASSLGTTYGYTF.